The 19 T cell receptor beta chains below all came from one sample that was sequenced in a study of post-analysis software for immune sequencing data. Study-wide points: In patients, TRBV5-6, TRBV5-1 and TRBV20-1 belonged to about five TRBV segments found more frequently than in controls.

Tagging with unique molecular identifiers was a feature of the TCR beta cDNA libraries. TCRdb passed the PCR reads through MiXCR, listing each CDR3 protein once. Found here are fewer than 850,000 distinct CDR3 sequences, around 46% of them singletons; the top ten hold 4% to 5%. Antigens for these TCRs are unknown. The source material was blood. All receptors come from a girl aged 10 to 17 with multiple sclerosis.

This clonotype occurred a few times. The V gene is TRBV7-6, the J gene TRBJ1-1; unclear D gene. This CDR3 comprises 14 residues. Per germline, CDR1 SGHVS and CDR2 FNYEAQ. Between the trimmed V and J ends, which lost 1 base and 1 base, there was a span of 7 bases. The CDR3, as DNA: TGTGCCAGCAGCTTAGGGGCCCCGAACACTGAAGCTTTCTTT. This encodes CASSLGAPNTEAFF.

This clonotype was seen only a few times. V and J are TRBV27 and TRBJ2-1; 7 bases line up with TRBD2. J lost 6 bases, V lost 5 bases, and 10 bases had no gene match. CDR3 length: 15 amino acids. Germline V gene sequence: CDR1 MNHEY, CDR2 SMNVEV (reference sequence). The CDR3 nucleotides are TGTGCCAGCAGTCAAAGCGGGGTTGGCGGCAATGAGCAGTTCTTC. Amino acids: CASSQSGVGGNEQFF.

This clonotype has a single count. The V gene is TRBV3-1, the J gene TRBJ2-1; 7 bases align to TRBD2. The trim removed 0 bases at V and 3 bases at J, leaving 2 bases unmatched. This CDR3 is 15 amino acids long. Germline V gene data show CDR1 as LGHDT and CDR2 as YNNKEL (reference sequence). CDR3 in DNA: TGTGCCAGCAGCCAAGAGCCGGGAGGCTACAATGAGCAGTTCTTC. Translated: CASSQEPGGYNEQFF.

As to this clonotype: The germline gene is not matched at one end of the junction; a read error may be the cause. V usage is TRBV10-3 and J usage is TRBJ2-7; 7 bases match TRBD2. Germline CDR1 reads ENHRY; CDR2 reads SYGVKD. CDR3 length: 15 residues. CDR3 nucleotides: TGTGCCATCAGTGAGCGGGGGTCGGGAGGATCCGAGCAGTACTTT. As protein: CAISERGSGGSEQYF.

A few counts support this clonotype. This chain joins TRBV6-1 and TRBJ2-3; D perhaps matches TRBD1 (6 bases). The CDR3 loop spans 15 amino acids. Trimming removed 2 bases at V and 2 bases at J, with 11 bases between. CDR1 and CDR2 (germline): MNHNS, SASEGT. The CDR3 coding sequence is TGTGCCAGCAGTGAAAGGGGGTGGTACACAGATACGCAGTATTTT. Protein product: CASSERGWYTDTQYF.

This clonotype was observed a handful of times. This chain links TRBV7-2 with TRBJ1-4; 7 bases line up with TRBD1. The CDR3 covers 15 residues. V lost 5 bases and J lost 6; bases outside the gene matches: 9. Per the germline V gene, CDR1 is SGHTA and CDR2 is FQGNSA. The chain's CDR3 is CASSPRQGSYEKLFF. The CDR3 nucleotides are TGTGCCAGCAGCCCCCGACAGGGTTCTTATGAAAAACTGTTTTTT.

The chain recombines TRBV29-1 with TRBJ2-5, with D possibly being TRBD2 (6 bases). Trimming pared 3 bases from V and 4 bases from J, leaving 9 bases between. The V gene's germline CDR1 is SQVTM and CDR2 ANQGSEA. The CDR3 is 12 amino acids. CDR3 nucleotides: TGCAGCGTTGATTCGGGAGTAGAGACCCAGTACTTC. This codes for CSVDSGVETQYF.

The chain links TRBV20-1 to TRBJ2-5; D may be TRBD1 (7 bases). With 3 bases removed from V and 5 bases from J, the gap between germline ends came to 19 bases. Looked up from germline, CDR1 is DFQATT and CDR2 is SNEGSKA (reference sequence). The CDR3 extends over 15 amino acids. The CDR3 DNA is TGCAGTGCTAGTTCTCTGGCAGGGGGGTGGGAGACCCAGTACTTC. This encodes CSASSLAGGWETQYF.

This clonotype was observed a handful of times. The gene calls are TRBV9 and TRBJ2-4; the D is unclear. The end of the DNA fits TRBJ2-7 better, so the J call may be wrong. Per germline, CDR1 SGDLS and CDR2 YYNGEE. The CDR3 is 14 residues long. CDR3 region: CASSPHWKPYEQYF. CDR3 nucleotide sequence: TGTGCCAGCAGCCCCCACTGGAAACCTTACGAGCAGTACTTC.

The rearrangement joins TRBV13 to TRBJ2-5; 10 nucleotides line up with TRBD2. V lost 5 bases, J lost 2 bases, and 8 bases stayed unmatched. CDR3 length: 16 residues. The germline gives CDR1 PRHDT, CDR2 FYEKMQ (reference sequence). CDR3 residues: CASSPRTSGGQETQYF. The CDR3 bases are TGTGCCAGCAGCCCCAGGACTAGCGGAGGTCAAGAGACCCAGTACTTC.

Only a few counts were recorded for this clonotype. The genes are TRBV7-2 and TRBJ2-1; 8 bases align to TRBD2. Losses at the gene ends were 4 bases for V and 6 bases for J; bases not matched to a gene: 14. This CDR3 comprises 17 residues. Per the germline V gene, CDR1 is SGHTA and CDR2 is FQGNSA. CDR3 sequence: CASSSPRSSGILNEQFF. As DNA, the CDR3 is TGTGCCAGCAGCTCACCCCGGAGTAGCGGGATTCTCAATGAGCAGTTCTTC.

The J gene is TRBJ2-4, the V gene TRBV20-1; no clear D gene. CDR1 DFQATT and CDR2 SNEGSKA come from the germline V gene (reference sequence). The germline V and J ends were trimmed by 3 bases and 0 bases, with 15 bases remaining between them. There are 16 residues in the CDR3. As DNA, the CDR3 is TGCAGTGCTAGTTTTGTCCCCACCTTAGCCAAAAACATTCAGTACTTC. It codes for CSASFVPTLAKNIQYF.

V and J are TRBV7-2 and TRBJ1-2; D is perhaps TRBD1 (5 bases). V was trimmed by 5 bases and J by 8 bases, leaving 18 bases between them. In germline, CDR1 is SGHTA, CDR2 FQGNSA. CDR3 length: 14 residues. CDR3 residues: CASSPWQPRGGYTF. CDR3 coding DNA: TGTGCCAGCAGCCCTTGGCAGCCGCGGGGGGGCTACACCTTC.

The gene calls are TRBV7-3 and TRBJ2-5; D may be TRBD2 (5 bases). The J call may be mistaken, given a closer DNA end match to TRBJ2-7. The CDR3 sequence is 14 residues long. The germline V gene has CDR1 SGHTA and CDR2 FQGTGA. CDR3 nucleotides: TGTGCCAGCAGCTTAGCACCGGGGATCGACGAGCAGTACTTC. Amino acid sequence: CASSLAPGIDEQYF.

The chain recombines TRBV28 with TRBJ1-4, with 9 positions matching TRBD1. The junction had 3 bases not matched to a gene; V was cut back by 2 bases and J by 5 bases. CDR3 length equals 15 residues. Germline CDR1 and CDR2: MDHEN and SYDVKM. CDR3 residues: CASSLGDRVNEKLFF. The CDR3 DNA reads as TGTGCCAGCAGTTTAGGGGACAGGGTCAATGAAAAACTGTTTTTT.

This clonotype was observed a few times. The chain combines TRBV10-3 with TRBJ2-7, with D possibly being TRBD1 or TRBD2 (6 bases each). This CDR3 has 14 residues. V lost 10 bases and J lost 3, with 19 bases in between. Germline V gene lookup returns CDR1 ENHRY and CDR2 SYGVKD. Written as DNA, the CDR3 is TGTGCCACAGGAATAGGGGGGCGGTACTACGAGCAGTACTTC. It yields the protein CATGIGGRYYEQYF.

CDR3 protein: CASSLNGEGRWREQYF. CDR3 nucleotides: TGTGCCAGCAGCTTAAATGGGGAGGGGCGATGGCGCGAGCAGTACTTC. The chain recombines TRBV7-8 with TRBJ2-5; 7 bases agree with TRBD2. Near its end, the DNA agrees better with TRBJ2-7, so the J call may be wrong. The CDR3 is made up of 16 amino acids. Germline-derived CDR1 and CDR2 are SGHVS and FQNEAQ.

This clonotype turned up a few times. This chain uses TRBV5-5 with TRBJ2-4; possibly TRBD2 for D (6 bases). V lost 0 bases to trimming and J lost 8 bases, with 12 bases between them. Germline assignment: CDR1 SGHKS and CDR2 YYEKEE (reference sequence). CDR3 length: 14 amino acids. DNA of the CDR3: TGTGCCAGCAGCTTGGTTGGGGGGTTCGACATTCAGTACTTC. This encodes CASSLVGGFDIQYF. The variable domain in full, with the rest retrieved from reference TRBV5-5 and TRBJ2-4, is DAGVTQSPTHLIKTRGQQVTLRCSPISGHKSVSWYQQVLGQGPQFIFQYYEKEERGRGNFPDRFSARQFPNYSSELNVNALLLGDSALYLCASSLVGGFDIQYFGAGTRLSVL.

This clonotype was counted only a few times. This CDR3 is CASSLATGGLPREAFF. CDR3 in DNA: TGTGCCAGCAGTTTAGCGACGGGGGGACTCCCGCGAGAAGCTTTCTTT. The chain carries TRBV12-3 or TRBV12-4 and TRBJ1-1; D is possibly TRBD1 (5 bases). CDR3 length equals 16 residues. V lost 0 bases to trimming and J lost 8 bases, with 19 bases between them.